These T cell receptor beta chains were read from a single sample in a study. MiXCR was run by TCRdb on the 5' RACE reads, yielding one entry per CDR3 protein. The sample carries about 8,900 distinct CDR3 sequences, about a quarter recorded once. The specimen was naive CD4+ T cells sorted from a lymph node. The origin of the receptors is a female donor with breast cancer. CDR3s include the opening cysteine and the closing phenylalanine or tryptophan. Fields, in order: V gene, D gene, J gene, clone size, CDR3 DNA, CDR3 protein. D genes are given only for firm matches. Clone size, where shown, is once, few, many, or a class for clones that have expanded.

TRBV7-6	TRBD1	TRBJ1-2	few	TGTGCCAGCAGCTCCGGAAGGGGGCTCGATGGCTACACCTTC	CASSSGRGLDGYTF
TRBV24-1	NA	TRBJ2-1	NA	TGTGCCACCACCGGTCTGCGGGACGCTTACAATGAGCAGTTCTTC	CATTGLRDAYNEQFF
TRBV20-1	TRBD2	TRBJ2-7	many	TGCAGTGCTCCACCGGGACTAGCTAATCGGAATTCCTACGAGCAGTACTTC	CSAPPGLANRNSYEQYF
TRBV6-6	NA	TRBJ1-5	many	TGTGCCAGCAGTTCGGTTAGCAATCAGCCCCAGCATTTT	CASSSVSNQPQHF
TRBV5-1	NA	TRBJ2-7	NA	TGCGCCAGCAGCCAGGACACGAATACTTACGAGCAATACTTC	CASSQDTNTYEQYF
TRBV29-1	NA	TRBJ2-7	NA	TGCAGCGTTCTCCTTCCAGGGTACAACTACGGGCAGTACTTC	CSVLLPGYNYGQYF
TRBV20-1	NA	TRBJ1-1	many	TGCAGTGCCAATCGGGGATTTGGGACGGGAATCGCTGAAGCTTTCTTT	CSANRGFGTGIAEAFF
TRBV18	TRBD1	TRBJ1-5	few	TGTGCCAGCTCACCAGGGGAGGGGGCACAGCCCCAGCATTTT	CASSPGEGAQPQHF
TRBV2	TRBD2	TRBJ2-1	many	TGTGCCAGCAGCCCCGGACTAGCGGCTAACAATGAGCAGTTCTTC	CASSPGLAANNEQFF
TRBV12-3/TRBV12-4	NA	TRBJ2-1	many	TGTGCCAGCAGCCCCGGACTACGACCGGGCAATGAGCAGTTCTTC	CASSPGLRPGNEQFF
TRBV5-1	NA	TRBJ1-1	many	TGCGCCAGCAGCTCGGACACCAACACTGAAGCTTTCTTT	CASSSDTNTEAFF
TRBV9	NA	TRBJ1-4	medium-sized	TGTGCCAGCAGCGAGGGAGAGGCAACTAATGAAAAACTGTTTTTT	CASSEGEATNEKLFF
TRBV6-5	TRBD1	TRBJ1-5	many	TGTGCCAGCCGCGCGACGGGACAGGGAAGGGTTCAGCCCCAGCATTTT	CASRATGQGRVQPQHF
TRBV18	TRBD1	TRBJ2-7	NA	TGTGCCAGCCGCCGGGACAGCTACGAGCAGTACTTC	CASRRDSYEQYF
TRBV6-6	NA	TRBJ1-5	medium-sized	TGTGCCAGCAGTTACTCGAGGGGGGGAGGCCCCAATCAGCCCCAGCATTTT	CASSYSRGGGPNQPQHF
TRBV5-1	TRBD1	TRBJ2-1	NA	TGCGCCAGCGGCTGGGCCGGGACAGGGGGCAGTGAGCAGTTCTTC	CASGWAGTGGSEQFF
TRBV19	NA	TRBJ2-3	NA	TGTGCCAGTAGCCGCAGAGGATTTGGTGCAGATACGCAGTATTTT	CASSRRGFGADTQYF
TRBV11-2	TRBD1	TRBJ1-2	medium-sized	TGTGCCAGCAGCCGGGGACAGGGGCCCACTAGGGGCTACACCTTC	CASSRGQGPTRGYTF
TRBV27	TRBD2	TRBJ2-7	many	TGTGCCAGCAATTCGGCGGCTAGCGGAACCTACGAGCAGTACTTC	CASNSAASGTYEQYF
TRBV2	NA	TRBJ2-7	NA	TGTGCCAGCAGCGCAGACATCTCATACGAGCTGTACTTC	CASSADISYELYF
TRBV5-1	TRBD1	TRBJ1-2	few	TGCGCCAGCAGCTTGGCCGGGGACAGCTATGGCTACACCTTC	CASSLAGDSYGYTF
TRBV7-9	TRBD1	TRBJ2-3	NA	TGTGCCAGCAGCTTAGAAGGACAGGGGGCAGATACGCAGTATTTT	CASSLEGQGADTQYF
TRBV20-1	TRBD1	TRBJ1-2	once	TGCAGTGCCCAAAGGACAGGCTATGGCTACACCTTC	CSAQRTGYGYTF
TRBV6-6	TRBD1	TRBJ2-7	NA	TGTGCCAGCAGTTACTCTGGACAGGGCTTCCACGAGCAGTACTTC	CASSYSGQGFHEQYF
TRBV4-1	TRBD2	TRBJ2-1	medium-sized	TGCGCCAGCAGCCAGAACCCGGGACTAGCGGGAGGGTCCCGCTACAATGAGCAGTTCTTC	CASSQNPGLAGGSRYNEQFF
TRBV29-1	NA	TRBJ2-7	NA	TGCAGCTCCTCCCCGGGGAGATGGGGACCGTTCTCCTACGAGCAGTACTTC	CSSSPGRWGPFSYEQYF
TRBV30	NA	TRBJ2-7	NA	TGTGCCTCGACCCGGCCCCTCAGCTACGAGCAGTACTTC	CASTRPLSYEQYF
TRBV9	NA	TRBJ2-1	many	TGTGCCAGCAGCGTCCGGGGGAGCTCCTACAATGAGCAGTTCTTC	CASSVRGSSYNEQFF
TRBV20-1	TRBD1	TRBJ1-5	many	TGCAGTGCTCGTTCCGGGACAGGGGACGGTCAGCCCCAGCATTTT	CSARSGTGDGQPQHF
TRBV5-1	NA	TRBJ2-7	many	TGCGCCAGCAGCTTGGAGGGACACACATCCTACGAGCAGTACTTC	CASSLEGHTSYEQYF
TRBV5-1	NA	TRBJ1-5	NA	TGCGCCAGCAGCCCTACCGCGGGTAGCAATCAGCCCCAGCATTTT	CASSPTAGSNQPQHF
TRBV20-1	TRBD2	TRBJ2-1	NA	TGCAGTGCTAGAGGTCCCGCGGGGGGGCTCTATGAGCGGTTCTTC	CSARGPAGGLYERFF
TRBV29-1	TRBD2	TRBJ2-1	many	TGCAGCGTCAACGTGGGGACTAGCGGTAACCCTCGCCACAATGAGCAGTTCTTC	CSVNVGTSGNPRHNEQFF
TRBV5-1	NA	TRBJ2-1	many	TGCGCCAGCAGCCTCGACTGGGACGATCACAATGAGCAGTTCTTC	CASSLDWDDHNEQFF
TRBV29-1	TRBD1	TRBJ1-1	NA	TGCAGCGTGGGAAGGGACAGACTGAACACTGAAGCTTTCTTT	CSVGRDRLNTEAFF
TRBV7-2	NA	TRBJ2-5	medium-sized	TGTGCTTCTTCAGGACAGAGACAAGAGACCCAGTACTTC	CASSGQRQETQYF
TRBV12-3/TRBV12-4	TRBD2	TRBJ2-1	medium-sized	TGTGCCAGCAGTACTGGGGCACTAGCGGCAAACAATGAGCAGTTCTTC	CASSTGALAANNEQFF
TRBV20-1	NA	TRBJ2-1	medium-sized	TGCAGTGCTAGAGGCCCACAGGGCTCCTACAATGAGCAGTTCTTC	CSARGPQGSYNEQFF
TRBV12-3/TRBV12-4	NA	TRBJ1-2	NA	TGTGCCAGCAGTCCCCAAGGGAGGAGACGCGGCTACACCTTC	CASSPQGRRRGYTF
TRBV5-1	TRBD1	TRBJ2-7	NA	TGCGCCAGCAGCCGAGGGACAGGGGAGGACGAGCAGTACTTC	CASSRGTGEDEQYF